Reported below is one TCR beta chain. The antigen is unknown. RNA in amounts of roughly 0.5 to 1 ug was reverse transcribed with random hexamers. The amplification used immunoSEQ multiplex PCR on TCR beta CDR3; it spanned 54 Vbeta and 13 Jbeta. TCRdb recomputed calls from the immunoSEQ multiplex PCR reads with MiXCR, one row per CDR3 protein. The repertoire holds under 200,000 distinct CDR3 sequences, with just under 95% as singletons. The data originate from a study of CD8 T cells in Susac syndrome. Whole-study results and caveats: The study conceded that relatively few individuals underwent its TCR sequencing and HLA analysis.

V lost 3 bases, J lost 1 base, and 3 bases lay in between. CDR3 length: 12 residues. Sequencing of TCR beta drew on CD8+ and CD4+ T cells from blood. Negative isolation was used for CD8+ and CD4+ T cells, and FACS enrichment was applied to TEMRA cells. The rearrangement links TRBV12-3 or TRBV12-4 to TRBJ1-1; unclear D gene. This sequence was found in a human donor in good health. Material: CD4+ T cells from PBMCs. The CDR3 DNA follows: TGTGCCAGCAGTTTCACGAACACTGAAGCTTTCTTT. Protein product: CASSFTNTEAFF.